The 13 T cell receptor beta chains presented below share a single source sample, sequenced in a study of shared clonotypes between healthy human individuals. Clones were sequenced by immunoSEQ multiplex PCR, and TCRdb holds only the in-frame ones, with some missing. The data hold around 700,000 clones, with around 72% observed a single time. Sample: memory CD4+ T cells sorted from blood. Noted subset: CD45RA-negative fraction. The origin of the receptors is a woman aged 25 to 45 in good health.

As to this clone: This CDR3 is also generated by other DNA sequences in the sample. The J gene is TRBJ1-5, the V gene TRBV28, with D tentatively TRBD1 (6 bases). Germline V lookup: CDR1 MDHEN, CDR2 SYDVKM. The CDR3 extends over 14 amino acids. Trimming shortened V by 7 bases and J by 2 bases, and 12 bases separated the two germline ends. The CDR3 coding sequence is TGTGCCAGCAAACAGGGTGGAGGCAATCAGCCCCAGCATTTT. This translates into CASKQGGGNQPQHF. The entire variable domain, with the rest obtained from reference TRBV28 and TRBJ1-5, is as follows: DVKVTQSSRYLVKRTGEKVFLECVQDMDHENMFWYRQDPGLGLRLIYFSYDVKMKEKGDIPEGYSVSREKKERFSLILESASTNQTSMYLCASKQGGGNQPQHFGDGTRLSIL.

The chain uses TRBV19 and TRBJ2-1; TRBD2 aligns across 7 bases. The CDR3 is 15 amino acids. Germline V gene sequence: CDR1 LNHDA, CDR2 SQIVND (reference sequence). With V trimmed by 5 bases and J by 6 bases, 10 bases remained unmatched. CDR3 in DNA: TGTGCCAGTAGTGTCGGGACTAACGGGGGCAATGAGCAGTTCTTC. Translating it yields CASSVGTNGGNEQFF.

V is TRBV19 and J is TRBJ1-5; TRBD1 matches at 9 bases. Trimming removed 6 bases from V and 7 bases from J; junction bases left unmatched: 22. The CDR3 loop spans 19 amino acids. The germline gives CDR1 LNHDA, CDR2 SQIVND (reference sequence). The CDR3 DNA sequence: TGTGCCAGTAGCCCACAGGGATATTTTGGACAGGGGAACAAACAGCCCCAGCATTTT. This gives the protein CASSPQGYFGQGNKQPQHF.

V is TRBV11-1 and J is TRBJ2-7; the D call may be TRBD1 or TRBD2 (6 bases each). Germline CDR1 SGHAT, CDR2 FQDESV (reference sequence). CDR3 length: 13 residues. V lost 1 base and J 5 bases, leaving 9 bases between the germline ends. CDR3 in DNA: TGTGCCAGCAGCTTAGAGGGGGGAGACGAGCAGTACTTC. It encodes CASSLEGGDEQYF.

This sequence joins TRBV2 and TRBJ2-2; D not resolved. Germline V gene data show CDR1 as SNHLY and CDR2 as FYNNEI. CDR3 size: 13 residues. The germline V and J ends were trimmed by 7 bases and 3 bases, with 9 bases remaining between them. CDR3: CASNNRYTGELFF. The CDR3 DNA reads TGTGCCAGCAATAACAGATACACCGGGGAGCTGTTTTTT. Looking up the rest from reference TRBV2 and TRBJ2-2 gives the full variable domain: EPEVTQTPSHQVTQMGQEVILRCVPISNHLYFYWYRQILGQKVEFLVSFYNNEISEKSEIFDDQFSVERPDGSNFTLKIRSTKLEDSAMYFCASNNRYTGELFFGEGSRLTVL.

The genes are TRBV7-8 and TRBJ1-6; no firm D call. The germline V and J ends were trimmed by 1 base and 6 bases, with 7 bases remaining between them. Germline V gene sequence: CDR1 SGHVS, CDR2 FQNEAQ. This CDR3 has 14 amino acids. CDR3 sequence: CASSLDAFNSPLHF. In DNA form, the CDR3 reads TGTGCCAGCAGCTTAGACGCCTTTAATTCACCCCTCCACTTT.

The chain is built from TRBV7-6 and TRBJ2-2; D might be TRBD1 or TRBD2, each matching 5 bases. CDR1 is SGHVS, CDR2 FNYEAQ, per germline. The V and J ends lost 1 base and 5 bases respectively, with 17 bases between them. The CDR3 has 17 amino acids. As DNA, the CDR3 is TGTGCCAGCAGCTTAGGGTTCCGGCAGAGGGGTACCGGGGAGCTGTTTTTT. This encodes CASSLGFRQRGTGELFF. The entire variable domain, with the rest obtained from reference TRBV7-6 and TRBJ2-2, is as follows: GAGVSQSPRYKVTKRGQDVALRCDPISGHVSLYWYRQALGQGPEFLTYFNYEAQQDKSGLPNDRFSAERPEGSISTLTIQRTEQRDSAMYRCASSLGFRQRGTGELFFGEGSRLTVL.

V gene TRBV6-1 combines with J gene TRBJ2-2; D gene ambiguous. V was trimmed by 2 bases and J by 7 bases, leaving 5 bases between them. Germline V gives CDR1 MNHNS, CDR2 SASEGT. This CDR3 comprises 12 residues. The chain's CDR3 is CASSESFGELFF. The CDR3 coding sequence is TGTGCCAGCAGTGAATCGTTCGGGGAGCTGTTTTTT.

The table lists this clone with a few counts. Additional DNA sequences in this sample encode the identical CDR3. This chain joins TRBV5-1 and TRBJ2-1, with D hard to call. There are 14 residues in the CDR3. CDR1 SGHRS and CDR2 YFSETQ come from the germline V gene. V lost 0 bases, J lost 0 bases, and 4 bases lay in between. The CDR3 sequence: CASSLDSSYNEQFF. CDR3 sequence (DNA): TGCGCCAGCAGCTTGGATAGCTCCTACAATGAGCAGTTCTTC.

This chain connects TRBV7-9 to TRBJ2-2, with 7 bases lining up with TRBD1. CDR1 is SEHNR, CDR2 FQNEAQ, per germline (reference sequence). V dropped 5 bases and J dropped 4; count of bases not matched to a gene: 7. This CDR3 region has 15 residues. The CDR3 sequence is CASSVNRGTTGELFF. CDR3 sequence (DNA): TGTGCCAGCAGCGTGAACAGGGGAACCACCGGGGAGCTGTTTTTT.

The chain couples TRBV7-2 to TRBJ1-1; no clear D gene. Trimming pared 0 bases from V and 1 base from J, leaving 6 bases between. Germline lookup yields CDR1 SGHTA and CDR2 FQGNSA. This CDR3 region has 14 residues. CDR3 region: CASSLALRNTEAFF. CDR3 sequence (DNA): TGTGCCAGCAGCTTAGCGTTGAGGAACACTGAAGCTTTCTTT.

CDR3 sequence: CASSLGPGGKEAFF. The CDR3 region has the DNA TGTGCCAGCAGCTTAGGCCCAGGGGGAAAGGAAGCTTTCTTT. The J gene is TRBJ1-1, the V gene TRBV7-8; TRBD1 matches 7 bases. The CDR3 contains 14 residues. V gave up 1 base and J gave up 8 bases; unmatched junction bases: 7. The germline gives CDR1 SGHVS, CDR2 FQNEAQ.

The J gene is TRBJ2-3, the V gene TRBV6-5; a weak D match, TRBD2 (5 bases). V dropped 2 bases and J dropped 5 bases, with 14 bases sitting between them. The CDR3 contains 15 residues. Germline loops: CDR1 MNHEY, CDR2 SVGAGI. The CDR3 DNA is TGTGCCAGCAGTTACAAAAATTCTGGGAGAGATACGCAGTATTTT. Protein product: CASSYKNSGRDTQYF.